These 14 T cell receptor beta chains were sequenced from one sample in a study of liver allograft versus peripheral blood T cells. Study-wide context: Transplanted-liver T cell receptor repertoires were compared with recipients' peripheral blood repertoires.

Each CDR3 protein gets one entry after TCRdb re-called the reads with MiXCR. This table holds over 15,000 distinct CDR3 sequences, roughly 21% found once. The receptor set was obtained from a human patient who had a liver transplant. The graft donor may have given rise to some T cells.

The chain carries TRBV20-1 and TRBJ1-6; tentatively, D is TRBD1 (6 bases). CDR3 length: 16 amino acids. The germline V gene has CDR1 DFQATT and CDR2 SNEGSKA (reference sequence). V lost 6 bases and J lost 0, with 15 bases in between. The CDR3 nucleotides are TGCAGTGCCCAGAGGGGACAAGGCTCCTATAATTCACCCCTCCACTTT. This codes for CSAQRGQGSYNSPLHF.

In this sample, this clonotype is medium-sized. The chain is built from TRBV18 and TRBJ2-2, with D unresolved. There are 12 residues in the CDR3. Per the germline V gene, CDR1 is KGHSH and CDR2 is LQKENI. The V end was cut by 3 bases, the J end by 8 bases, with 7 bases between. The CDR3 DNA reads as TGTGCCAGCTCACCCGAGGTTGGGGAGCTGTTTTTT. Amino acids: CASSPEVGELFF.

The rearrangement links TRBV7-2 to TRBJ2-3; D assignment may be TRBD1 or TRBD2 (5 bases each). Germline lookup yields CDR1 SGHTA and CDR2 FQGNSA. This CDR3 region has 14 residues. V dropped 5 bases and J dropped 2 bases, with 11 bases sitting between them. CDR3 nucleotides: TGTGCCAGCAGCCCCCGGGACCCCACAGATACGCAGTATTTT. Amino acid sequence: CASSPRDPTDTQYF.

The rearrangement uses TRBV30 and TRBJ1-1; D is perhaps TRBD1 (6 bases). Germline V lookup: CDR1 GTSNPN, CDR2 SVGIG (reference sequence). The CDR3 is made up of 14 amino acids. V lost 0 bases and J 10 bases, leaving 18 bases between the germline ends. The CDR3 spells CAWSVYRTAPGAFF. The CDR3 DNA follows: TGTGCCTGGAGTGTCTACAGGACAGCCCCGGGAGCTTTCTTT.

This clonotype appeared many times. The rearrangement links TRBV29-1 to TRBJ1-3, with 7 nucleotides matching TRBD1. Per the germline V gene, CDR1 is SQVTM and CDR2 is ANQGSEA. V trimming: 7 bases; J trimming: 0 bases; junction bases outside the gene matches: 6. The CDR3 contains 14 residues. This CDR3 reads CSAWTGPSGNTIYF. CDR3 DNA sequence: TGCAGCGCCTGGACAGGACCCTCTGGAAACACCATATATTTT.

By share, this clonotype counts as medium-sized. This chain uses TRBV19 with TRBJ1-5; D unresolved. Germline values: CDR1 LNHDA, CDR2 SQIVND (reference sequence). The CDR3 extends over 17 amino acids. V was trimmed by 3 bases and J by 2 bases, leaving 17 bases between them. CDR3 sequence (DNA): TGTGCCAGTAGTATCCCCAGATCCGCTCGGGGCAATCAGCCCCAGCATTTT. Translating it yields CASSIPRSARGNQPQHF.

This clonotype was counted a few times. The chain recombines TRBV28 with TRBJ2-1; no firm D call. The CDR3 spans 11 residues. V dropped 7 bases and J dropped 5 bases, with 6 bases sitting between them. The germline V gene encodes CDR1 MDHEN and CDR2 SYDVKM. The CDR3 protein is CASNGHNEQFF. CDR3 DNA: TGTGCCAGCAATGGACACAATGAGCAGTTCTTC.

About this clonotype: The junction shows a germline mismatch at one end, possibly a read error. V usage is TRBV7-3 and J usage is TRBJ1-6; tentatively, D is TRBD1 (5 bases). The CDR3 consists of 16 residues. Germline CDR1 is SGHTA and CDR2 is FQGTGA. Written as DNA, the CDR3 is TGTGCCAGCAGCCGGGACCGGCGGGGCTCTAATTTACCCCTCCACTTT. Protein: CASSRDRRGSNLPLHF.

This clonotype has only one observation. Sequence at one end of the junction differs from germline and may be a read error. The CDR3 DNA sequence: TGTGCCAGCAGCTTGGGGACAGGGACCGGGGAGCTGTATTTT. The encoded protein is CASSLGTGTGELYF. This chain uses TRBV5-6 with TRBJ2-2, with 8 bases that match TRBD1. Germline V gene data show CDR1 as SGHDT and CDR2 as YYEEEE. This CDR3 is built from 14 residues.

Only a few counts were recorded for this clonotype. The chain is built from TRBV19 and TRBJ2-7, with D tentatively TRBD1 (6 bases). Between the trimmed V and J ends, which lost 4 bases and 3 bases, there was a span of 10 bases. CDR1 and CDR2 (germline): LNHDA, SQIVND (reference sequence). CDR3 length equals 13 residues. The CDR3 DNA is TGTGCCAGTAGTAGACAGGTGTTCTACGAGCAGTACTTC. Its protein product is CASSRQVFYEQYF.

Relative to its sample, this clonotype is medium-sized. The gene calls are TRBV11-2 and TRBJ2-2, with D possibly called TRBD1 or TRBD2 (5 bases each). Germline V gene data show CDR1 as SGHAT and CDR2 as FQNNGV. The CDR3 sequence is 14 residues long. V was shortened by 7 bases and J by 7 bases, with 16 bases between the two germline ends. The CDR3 nucleotides are TGTGCCAGCACCCAACGGGGCTATAACGGGGAGCTGTTTTTT. Protein: CASTQRGYNGELFF.

This clonotype is medium-sized by share. CDR3 sequence: CASSLGTGDGYTF. DNA of the CDR3: TGTGCCAGCTCACTCGGGACAGGGGACGGCTACACCTTC. This rearrangement joins TRBV18 to TRBJ1-2; TRBD1 agrees at 10 bases. The V segment lost 4 bases and the J segment 8 bases; nucleotides outside the gene matches: 4. The germline V gene encodes CDR1 KGHSH and CDR2 LQKENI. The CDR3 is 13 amino acids.

This clonotype was recorded at least ten times. The chain links TRBV19 to TRBJ1-2; a weak D match, TRBD1 (5 bases). The germline V and J ends were trimmed by 5 bases and 1 base, with 20 bases remaining between them. CDR1 is LNHDA, CDR2 SQIVND, per germline (reference sequence). The CDR3 is 17 amino acids. This CDR3 is CASSPTAGKGLNYGYTF. In nucleotides, the CDR3 is TGTGCCAGTAGTCCCACCGCAGGGAAGGGTCTTAACTATGGCTACACCTTC.

In its sample, this clonotype was seen once. This chain links TRBV20-1 with TRBJ2-1, with 8 bases lining up with TRBD1. The CDR3 contains 13 residues. V lost 8 bases, J lost 6 bases, and 9 bases stayed unmatched. The germline CDR1 and CDR2 sequences are DFQATT and SNEGSKA (reference sequence). CDR3 region: CSRTGHGVNEQFF. In DNA form, the CDR3 reads TGCAGTCGGACAGGGCATGGGGTCAATGAGCAGTTCTTC.